This TCR beta chain originates from a study of blood T cell repertoires in COVID-19. Repertoires were generated with immunoSEQ multiplex PCR, while TCRdb's copy carries only in-frame clones and drops some. The sample has hundreds of thousands of clones; roughly 85% are singletons. Looked up from germline, CDR1 is KGHSH and CDR2 is LQKENI. CDR3 size: 19 residues. V lost 2 bases and J 5 bases, leaving 27 bases between the germline ends. Input material: peripheral blood. J is TRBJ1-1 and V is TRBV18, with a tentative D call TRBD1 (6 bases). The clonotype was recovered from a woman aged 18-30 years who had recovered from COVID-19. CDR3 loop: CASSPYRRIRGGYETEAFF. The CDR3, as DNA: TGTGCCAGCTCACCATACAGAAGAATAAGGGGGGGGTACGAGACTGAAGCTTTCTTT.